Here is one T cell receptor (beta chain) with its context. Assay used: immunoSEQ multiplex PCR; TCRdb lists only in-frame clones, some missing. The table records tens of thousands of clones, roughly 83% of them present only once. These data belong to a study of control samples from healthy donors and cancer patients. The CDR3 runs to 16 residues. Per the germline V gene, CDR1 is GTSNPN and CDR2 is SVGIG (reference sequence). V lost 2 bases and J 0 bases, leaving 16 bases between the germline ends. The TCR originated in a man aged 70-80 years with lung cancer. The sequenced material came from PBMCs. The V and J genes are TRBV30 and TRBJ1-1; a weak D match, TRBD1 (6 bases). Written as DNA, the CDR3 is TGTGCCTGGAGTCCTCCGACAGGACAATTGAACACTGAAGCTTTCTTT. Its protein product is CAWSPPTGQLNTEAFF.